These T cell receptor beta chains were read from a single sample in a study of neurological immune-mediated disorders. TCRdb independently ran MiXCR on the 5' RACE reads; one entry per CDR3 protein. Of about 59,000 distinct CDR3 sequences in the sample, approximately 12% were seen once. Sequencing was performed on PBMCs. The receptor source for this set is a woman aged 55-75 years with HTLV-1-associated myelopathy (HAM/TSP). Both conserved end residues are part of each CDR3. The D gene is left open where the match is weak. Clone size is shown for a subset of rows, as once, few, many or a class of expanded clone.

>TRBV9|many|TRBJ2-5|.
TGTGCCAGCAGCGTAGGTGTACGGGTTCAAGAGACCCAGTACTTC
CASSVGVRVQETQYF
>TRBV20-1|.|TRBJ2-5|.
TGCAGTGCTAGAGCCATCCGGGACACCCAAGAGACCCAGTACTTC
CSARAIRDTQETQYF
>TRBV15|many|TRBJ2-5|TRBD1
TGTGCCACCAGCAGGTGGACAGGGCAGGGGGGTCCAGAGACCCAGTACTTC
CATSRWTGQGGPETQYF
>TRBV7-3|medium-sized|TRBJ2-1|.
TGTGCCAGCAGCTCATCAGGGACCCCCCATGAGCAGTTCTTC
CASSSSGTPHEQFF
>TRBV12-3/TRBV12-4|many|TRBJ2-7|TRBD2
TGTGCCAGCAGTTTAGCGGGACTAGCGGGAGGCGAGCAGTACTTC
CASSLAGLAGGEQYF
>TRBV5-1|many|TRBJ2-1|TRBD2
TGCGCCAGCAGCTTGGTGGGGACTAGCGGGCTCGGGGAGCAGTTCTTC
CASSLVGTSGLGEQFF
>TRBV5-6|many|TRBJ2-3|.
TGTGCCAGCAGCTTGGAGGGCAGGGGCACAGATACGCAGTATTTT
CASSLEGRGTDTQYF
>TRBV12-3/TRBV12-4|many|TRBJ2-2|.
TGTGCCAGCAGTTGGGACGGAACCGGGGAGCTGTTTTTT
CASSWDGTGELFF
>TRBV5-6|many|TRBJ1-1|.
TGTGCCAGCAGCTTGGAGGCTGATTGGAACACTGAAGCTTTCTTT
CASSLEADWNTEAFF
>TRBV15|.|TRBJ2-7|.
TGTGCCACCAGCAGTTTATCAGGGTTTGAGCAGTACTTC
CATSSLSGFEQYF
>TRBV5-1|.|TRBJ1-2|.
TGCACCAGCAGCTTGGTATTGGGGACGGGTGGCTACACCTTC
CTSSLVLGTGGYTF
>TRBV13|many|TRBJ2-7|.
TGTGCCAGCAGCGTACAAGCAGCTCCTACCTACGAGCAGTACTTC
CASSVQAAPTYEQYF
>TRBV5-1|.|TRBJ1-1|.
TGCGCCAGCAGCTTGGCCTGGGTTCAGGGTCGGAACACTGAAGCTTTCTTT
CASSLAWVQGRNTEAFF
>TRBV29-1|many|TRBJ2-1|.
TGCAGCGTAGCGACAGTTACAGCCAACTCCTACAATGAGCAGTTCTTC
CSVATVTANSYNEQFF
>TRBV18|few|TRBJ1-1|.
TGTGCCAGCTTCAAAACAGGGACTGAAGCTTTCTTT
CASFKTGTEAFF
>TRBV20-1|many|TRBJ2-1|.
TGCAGTGCTAGAGACTCCTCGACGGGACCCTACAATGAGCAGTTCTTC
CSARDSSTGPYNEQFF
>TRBV29-1|many|TRBJ2-1|.
TGCAGCGTCCGAAGGGCGGACAGAACCTACAATGAGCAGTTCTTC
CSVRRADRTYNEQFF
>TRBV6-5|many|TRBJ1-2|.
TGTGCCAGTTCGACGGGCCTCTATGGCTACACCTTC
CASSTGLYGYTF
>TRBV5-1|many|TRBJ2-2|.
TGCGCCAGCAGCTTGGGGCCGGGAGTCACCGGGGAGCTGTTTTTT
CASSLGPGVTGELFF
>TRBV29-1|many|TRBJ1-3|.
TGCAGCGTTGGGAGCGACAGCAACACCATATATTTT
CSVGSDSNTIYF
>TRBV5-1|.|TRBJ2-7|.
TGCGCCAGCAGCTTGGAGACGTTCTCCTACGAGCAGTACTTC
CASSLETFSYEQYF
>TRBV7-9|many|TRBJ2-1|TRBD2
TGTGCCAGCAGCTCGCTCCTCCGAGCGGGAGGTTACAATGAGCAGTTCTTC
CASSSLLRAGGYNEQFF
>TRBV9|.|TRBJ2-5|TRBD2
TGTGCCAGCAGCGTAGGGACTAGCGGGATTCAGACCCAGTACTTC
CASSVGTSGIQTQYF
>TRBV6-5|.|TRBJ2-1|.
TGTGCCAGCAGCCAACAACACCCTTCATCCTACAATGAGCAGTTCTTC
CASSQQHPSSYNEQFF
>TRBV5-1|many|TRBJ1-1|TRBD1
TGCGCCAGCAGCCTGAGACAGGGAGGCGGCACTGAAGCTTTCTTT
CASSLRQGGGTEAFF
>TRBV7-9|many|TRBJ2-3|.
TGTGCCAGCAGCTACGAGGACTCAAGCACAGATACGCAGTATTTT
CASSYEDSSTDTQYF
>TRBV29-1|many|TRBJ1-1|TRBD1
TGCAGCGTTGAAGCTAAACAGGGGGCAGGTACTGAAGCTTTCTTT
CSVEAKQGAGTEAFF
>TRBV28|many|TRBJ1-5|.
TGTGCCAGCAGTTCCCTCCCCCCCCAGTGGGATAAGGGTCCCCAGCATTTT
CASSSLPPQWDKGPQHF
>TRBV20-1|many|TRBJ2-2|.
TGCAGTGCTAGAGAACAAGAAGTCGGGGAGCTGTTTTTT
CSAREQEVGELFF
>TRBV6-5|.|TRBJ2-1|TRBD2
TGTGCCAGCAGCCTAGCGGGAGCCGGTGAGCAGTTCTTC
CASSLAGAGEQFF
>TRBV5-1|many|TRBJ2-1|.
TGCGCCAGCAGCTTGGACCCACCCCCATACAATGAGCAGTTCTTC
CASSLDPPPYNEQFF
>TRBV7-2|many|TRBJ2-7|.
TGTGCCGGGGCCCAGGGACTCTCCTACGAGCAGTACTTC
CAGAQGLSYEQYF
>TRBV18|few|TRBJ1-1|TRBD1
TGTGCCAGCTCACTAAACGACAGGGCTGAAGCTTTCTTT
CASSLNDRAEAFF
>TRBV28|few|TRBJ2-1|TRBD1
TGTGCCAGCAGTTCATCCCGCGCGAAGGGGGCTTTGGGTGAGCAGTTCTTC
CASSSSRAKGALGEQFF
>TRBV7-2|many|TRBJ1-1|.
TGTGCCAGCAGCTTTATGGGGCGCGAAGCTTTCTTT
CASSFMGREAFF
>TRBV18|few|TRBJ1-1|.
TGTGCCAGCTCACCGAATTTAATAGGGATGAACACTGAAGCTTTCTTT
CASSPNLIGMNTEAFF
>TRBV4-1|many|TRBJ2-3|TRBD2
TGCGCCAGCAGCCTCGGACTAGCGGGAGTCACAGATACGCAGTATTTT
CASSLGLAGVTDTQYF
>TRBV20-1|many|TRBJ2-1|TRBD2
TGCAGTGCTAGACTAGCGGGAGGGACCAATGAGCAGTTCTTC
CSARLAGGTNEQFF
>TRBV7-2|many|TRBJ1-2|.
TGTGCCAGCAGCTTAGTGTCCGACTTTCCCCACTATGGCTACACCTTC
CASSLVSDFPHYGYTF
>TRBV28|many|TRBJ1-2|TRBD1
TGTGCCAGCAGTCCGACAGGGACAAACAGCGAGAACACCTTC
CASSPTGTNSENTF
>TRBV7-9|many|TRBJ1-3|TRBD1
TGTGCCAGCAGCTCGGGACAGAGCTCTGGAAACACCATATATTTT
CASSSGQSSGNTIYF
>TRBV6-6|many|TRBJ2-1|.
TGTGCCAGCAGAGGGGAGGCCTACAATGAGCAGTTCTTC
CASRGEAYNEQFF
>TRBV24-1|many|TRBJ2-2|.
TGTGCCACCAGTGACCCCCTGTTTGGGGAGCTGTTTTTT
CATSDPLFGELFF
>TRBV29-1|many|TRBJ2-1|TRBD2
TGCAGCGCCGGTAGCGGGAGGGTGAATGAGCAGTTCTTC
CSAGSGRVNEQFF
>TRBV10-3|many|TRBJ2-1|.
TGTGCCATCAGTTCCCTTTTTCTCCAGGGGGGTGATGAGCAGTTCTTC
CAISSLFLQGGDEQFF
>TRBV7-3|many|TRBJ2-3|.
TGTGCCAGCAGCTCCGGGAGAATAGATACGCAGTATTTT
CASSSGRIDTQYF
>TRBV5-6|many|TRBJ2-7|.
TGTGCCAGCAGCTTCCCGGGAGTTGGGTTTGAGCAGTACTTC
CASSFPGVGFEQYF
>TRBV9|.|TRBJ2-1|.
TGTGCCAGCAGCGTAGCTCTTGACAGTCCCCACAATGAGCAGTTCTTC
CASSVALDSPHNEQFF
>TRBV11-2|many|TRBJ1-1|TRBD1
TGTGCCAGCAGCTTAGGGACAGGGGGCGCGACTGAAGCTTTCTTT
CASSLGTGGATEAFF
>TRBV20-1|many|TRBJ2-1|.
TGCAGTGCCAGCGGGACAACTAAATACAATGAGCAGTTCTTC
CSASGTTKYNEQFF
>TRBV19|.|TRBJ2-5|.
TGTGCCAGTAGTAGTGCGCCGGGGGAGACCCAGTACTTC
CASSSAPGETQYF
>TRBV25-1|many|TRBJ2-3|.
TGTGCCAGCAGTGACCCCCACTCAGTCGGGGGAACGCAGTATTTT
CASSDPHSVGGTQYF
>TRBV4-1|many|TRBJ2-5|.
TGCGCCAGCAGCCAAGTTTTTGGGGAGACCCAGTACTTC
CASSQVFGETQYF
>TRBV29-1|many|TRBJ2-7|TRBD1
TGCAGCGTTAGACAGGGGCCCTACGAGCAGTACTTC
CSVRQGPYEQYF
>TRBV12-3/TRBV12-4|many|TRBJ2-7|.
TGTGCCAGCAGTTCCGGACAGAATACCTACGAGCAGTACTTC
CASSSGQNTYEQYF
>TRBV10-2|.|TRBJ2-3|TRBD1
TGCGCCAGCCAAGGGGGCGCCGGCACAGATACGCAGTATTTT
CASQGGAGTDTQYF
>TRBV6-5|few|TRBJ1-2|TRBD1
TGTGCCAGCAGTCCCGGACAGGGGGCAGGCTATGGCTACACCTTC
CASSPGQGAGYGYTF